The next 30 T cell receptor beta chains were all read from a single sample in a study of cytomegalovirus exposure and HLA in healthy donors. The PCR ran on 60 Vbeta and 13 Jbeta primers. Repertoires were generated with immunoSEQ multiplex PCR, while TCRdb's copy carries only in-frame clones and drops some. The sample holds about 150,000 clones, about 79% seen once. Sequenced sample: PBMCs. All receptors derive from a male donor in good health and CMV-seronegative.

This clone was observed a handful of times. This rearrangement joins TRBV9 to TRBJ1-6; D unclear. Germline CDR1 and CDR2: SGDLS and YYNGEE. V was clipped by 4 bases and J by 7 bases, with 9 bases between them. The CDR3 is 13 residues long. The CDR3 coding sequence is TGTGCCAGCAGCCCTCGAGTGAATTCACCCCTCCACTTT. It yields the protein CASSPRVNSPLHF.

This clone is a singleton in its sample. The J gene is TRBJ2-5, the V gene TRBV9, with a weak D call TRBD2 (6 bases). The CDR3 covers 15 residues. Germline V gene lookup returns CDR1 SGDLS and CDR2 YYNGEE. The V and J ends lost 6 bases and 5 bases respectively, with 20 bases between them. CDR3 loop: CASNDRGFALETQYF. CDR3 bases: TGTGCCAGCAACGATCGGGGGTTCGCCTTGGAGACCCAGTACTTC.

The V call is TRBV4-1, the J call TRBJ2-7, with 9 bases lining up with TRBD2. Looked up from germline, CDR1 is MGHRA and CDR2 is YSYEKL. J was trimmed by 5 bases and V by 4 bases; bases with no gene match: 6. CDR3 size: 14 residues. CDR3 nucleotides: TGCGCCAGCAGCCGGATTAGCGGGAGAGACGAGCAGTACTTC. It yields the protein CASSRISGRDEQYF.

The chain is built from TRBV14 and TRBJ2-2, with 7 bases aligning to TRBD1. Trimming removed 2 bases from V and 0 bases from J; junction bases left unmatched: 6. CDR1 is SGHDN, CDR2 FVKESK, per germline. The CDR3 covers 17 residues. The CDR3 loop is CASSQHPGQTNTGELFF. The CDR3 coding sequence is TGTGCCAGCAGCCAACATCCGGGACAGACGAACACCGGGGAGCTGTTTTTT. The full variable domain, completed using reference TRBV14 and TRBJ2-2, is EAGVTQFPSHSVIEKGQTVTLRCDPISGHDNLYWYRRVMGKEIKFLLHFVKESKQDESGMPNNRFLAERTGGTYSTLKVQPAELEDSGVYFCASSQHPGQTNTGELFFGEGSRLTVL.

J is TRBJ1-2 and V is TRBV7-8; D might be TRBD1 (5 bases). The CDR3 contains 14 residues. Germline CDR1 SGHVS, CDR2 FQNEAQ. V was shortened by 5 bases and J by 6 bases, with 16 bases between the two germline ends. CDR3 sequence: CASSLTGTFHGYTF. Written as DNA, the CDR3 is TGTGCCAGCAGCCTCACCGGGACTTTCCATGGCTACACCTTC.

This sequence joins TRBV2 and TRBJ2-5, with D possibly TRBD2 on 7 matching bases. This CDR3 is 15 amino acids long. The germline V and J ends were trimmed by 5 bases and 5 bases, with 18 bases remaining between them. Germline V gene data show CDR1 as SNHLY and CDR2 as FYNNEI. The CDR3 loop is CASSLDGGLGETQYF. Written as DNA, the CDR3 is TGTGCCAGCAGTTTGGACGGGGGGCTGGGGGAGACCCAGTACTTC.

V is TRBV19 and J is TRBJ2-3; D unresolved. Germline V gene lookup returns CDR1 LNHDA and CDR2 SQIVND (reference sequence). Deletions cut 3 bases from V and 6 bases from J, with 16 bases between. This CDR3 region has 15 residues. In DNA form, the CDR3 reads TGTGCCAGTAGTATTGGGCTCTTACCACGCGATACGCAGTATTTT. Protein product: CASSIGLLPRDTQYF. Full variable domain (missing parts from reference TRBV19 and TRBJ2-3): DGGITQSPKYLFRKEGQNVTLSCEQNLNHDAMYWYRQDPGQGLRLIYYSQIVNDFQKGDIAEGYSVSREKKESFPLTVTSAQKNPTAFYLCASSIGLLPRDTQYFGPGTRLTVL.

The CDR3: CASRLVQGNYGYTF. The CDR3 region has the DNA TGTGCCAGCAGACTAGTACAAGGGAACTATGGCTACACCTTC. The chain combines TRBV6-5 with TRBJ1-2; no clear D. V was cut by 6 bases and J by 2 bases, with 13 bases left in between. The CDR3 contains 14 residues. CDR1 MNHEY and CDR2 SVGAGI come from the germline V gene.

This chain uses TRBV30 with TRBJ1-5; the match to TRBD1 covers 7 bases. The CDR3 is made up of 13 amino acids. The V gene end was trimmed by 2 bases and the J gene end by 7 bases; junction bases not matched to a gene: 5. The V gene's germline CDR1 is GTSNPN and CDR2 SVGIG (reference sequence). The CDR3 here is CAWSLEGAQPQHF. The CDR3 nucleotides read TGTGCCTGGAGTTTAGAGGGGGCCCAGCCCCAGCATTTT.

The gene calls are TRBV27 and TRBJ2-5; TRBD2 aligns across 13 bases. CDR1 MNHEY and CDR2 SMNVEV come from the germline V gene (reference sequence). Losses at the gene ends were 8 bases for V and 5 bases for J; bases not matched to a gene: 11. This CDR3 contains 16 residues. CDR3 coding DNA: TGTGCCAGCGGACTAGCGGGAGTATTGGCCGGGGAGACCCAGTACTTC. Amino acid sequence: CASGLAGVLAGETQYF.

The chain carries TRBV11-2 and TRBJ2-3, with 11 nucleotides matching TRBD2. The V gene end was trimmed by 0 bases and the J gene end by 0 bases; junction bases not matched to a gene: 11. This CDR3 contains 20 residues. Per germline, CDR1 SGHAT and CDR2 FQNNGV. This CDR3 is CASSLDNLAGGRSSTDTQYF. The CDR3, as DNA: TGTGCCAGCAGCTTAGATAATCTAGCGGGAGGTAGGAGTAGCACAGATACGCAGTATTTT.

The V and J genes are TRBV2 and TRBJ2-1; 15 bases match TRBD2. Trimming at V came to 6 bases and at J to 8 bases, leaving 5 bases not matched to a gene. This CDR3 contains 15 residues. CDR1 is SNHLY, CDR2 FYNNEI, per germline. CDR3 nucleotides: TGTGCCAGCAGCGAGGGACTAGCGGGGGGTCATGAGCAGTTCTTC. Amino acid sequence: CASSEGLAGGHEQFF.

The V gene is TRBV9, the J gene TRBJ1-1; no definite D call. Germline-derived CDR1 and CDR2 are SGDLS and YYNGEE. V lost 4 bases and J lost 1, with 8 bases in between. The CDR3 is 13 residues long. CDR3 nucleotide sequence: TGTGCCAGCAGCCCCCAGGAGAACACTGAAGCTTTCTTT. Amino acids: CASSPQENTEAFF.

The rearrangement joins TRBV19 to TRBJ2-4; TRBD1 is a possible D gene (5 bases). Germline assignment: CDR1 LNHDA and CDR2 SQIVND (reference sequence). The CDR3 runs 13 residues. V was cut by 5 bases and J by 9 bases, with 14 bases left in between. CDR3 sequence reads: CASSPSRQGIQYF. CDR3 nucleotides: TGTGCCAGTAGTCCTTCCCGCCAGGGCATTCAGTACTTC.

This clone has more than one count but fewer than ten. The J gene is TRBJ1-2, the V gene TRBV10-3, with 7 bases fitting TRBD1. Germline values: CDR1 ENHRY, CDR2 SYGVKD. J gave up 7 bases and V 5 bases, and 7 bases lay outside the gene matches. The CDR3 totals 13 residues. The CDR3 coding sequence is TGTGCCATCAGTATGACAGGGTACAGTGGCTACACCTTC. As protein: CAISMTGYSGYTF.

This chain connects TRBV6-6 to TRBJ1-3; D is possibly TRBD1 (6 bases). The V end lost 0 bases, the J end lost 0 bases, and 9 bases lay between the germline ends. Germline CDR1 MNHNY, CDR2 SVGAGI (reference sequence). This CDR3 comprises 16 residues. The CDR3 reads CASSYSPGVSGNTIYF. CDR3 DNA: TGTGCCAGCAGTTACTCGCCAGGGGTCTCTGGAAACACCATATATTTT.

The V and J genes are TRBV19 and TRBJ1-1; D call uncertain. Germline CDR1 is LNHDA and CDR2 is SQIVND (reference sequence). This CDR3 contains 13 residues. Between the trimmed V and J ends, which lost 3 bases and 4 bases, there was a span of 9 bases. CDR3 in amino acids: CASSMSGTTEAFF. CDR3 DNA sequence: TGTGCCAGTAGTATGTCGGGAACCACTGAAGCTTTCTTT.

This rearrangement joins TRBV6-4 to TRBJ2-1; the match to TRBD2 covers 12 bases. Germline CDR1 and CDR2: MRHNA and SNTAGT. The ends lost 5 bases at V and 6 bases at J; junction bases unmatched: 5. The CDR3 covers 15 residues. CDR3 DNA: TGTGCCAGCAGTCAGACTAGCGGGAGCTTCAATGAGCAGTTCTTC. Translation gives CASSQTSGSFNEQFF.

The chain uses TRBV9 and TRBJ1-5, with TRBD1 as a possible D gene (5 bases). V lost 4 bases to trimming and J lost 11 bases, with 19 bases between them. Germline CDR1 and CDR2: SGDLS and YYNGEE. CDR3 length: 14 residues. The chain's CDR3 is CASSPGGTPLSQHF. Here the CDR3 DNA reads TGTGCCAGCAGCCCTGGGGGGACCCCGTTGTCCCAGCATTTT.

The chain has TRBV18 and TRBJ1-1; maybe TRBD1 (6 bases). The CDR3 is 16 amino acids. The V and J ends lost 3 bases and 5 bases respectively, with 19 bases between them. CDR1 KGHSH and CDR2 LQKENI come from the germline V gene. DNA for the CDR3: TGTGCCAGCTCACCCCCCAGTCTGGGGGCCGGGACTGAAGCTTTCTTT. Protein: CASSPPSLGAGTEAFF.

The V gene is TRBV19, the J gene TRBJ2-1, with 8 bases fitting TRBD2. CDR1 and CDR2 (germline): LNHDA, SQIVND (reference sequence). The CDR3 consists of 18 residues. The V segment lost 3 bases and the J segment 0 bases; nucleotides outside the gene matches: 10. CDR3 DNA sequence: TGTGCCAGTAGTATGGGTAGGGGGGGACTAGGCTCCTACAATGAGCAGTTCTTC. Protein: CASSMGRGGLGSYNEQFF.

The chain has TRBV5-1 and TRBJ2-1, with 8 positions matching TRBD2. The CDR3 consists of 14 residues. Germline CDR1 reads SGHRS; CDR2 reads YFSETQ. The trim removed 5 bases at V and 10 bases at J, leaving 11 bases unmatched. This CDR3 reads CASSELAEGGEQFF. CDR3 nucleotide sequence: TGCGCCAGCAGTGAACTAGCGGAAGGGGGGGAGCAGTTCTTC.

The V and J genes are TRBV7-2 and TRBJ1-2, with a tentative D call TRBD1 (6 bases). The CDR3 has 13 residues. V lost 5 bases and J lost 4, with 11 bases in between. The germline CDR1 and CDR2 sequences are SGHTA and FQGNSA. The CDR3 loop reads CASSRQAIYGYTF. CDR3 coding DNA: TGTGCCAGCAGCCGACAGGCGATCTATGGCTACACCTTC. Together with reference TRBV7-2 and TRBJ1-2, the CDR3 gives the full variable domain: GAGVSQSPSNKVTEKGKDVELRCDPISGHTALYWYRQSLGQGLEFLIYFQGNSAPDKSGLPSDRFSAERTGGSVSTLTIQRTQQEDSAVYLCASSRQAIYGYTFGSGTRLTVV.

This clone was detected a few times. This chain connects TRBV11-2 to TRBJ1-6; TRBD1 matches at 8 bases. V trimming: 5 bases; J trimming: 9 bases; junction bases outside the gene matches: 6. Germline V lookup: CDR1 SGHAT, CDR2 FQNNGV. The CDR3 is 14 amino acids. Written as DNA, the CDR3 is TGTGCCAGCAGCCCCGGACAGGGCCTTTCACCCCTCCACTTT. Amino acid sequence: CASSPGQGLSPLHF. The complete variable domain, with remaining parts taken from reference TRBV11-2 and TRBJ1-6, reads EAGVAQSPRYKIIEKRQSVAFWCNPISGHATLYWYQQILGQGPKLLIQFQNNGVVDDSQLPKDRFSAERLKGVDSTLKIQPAKLEDSAVYLCASSPGQGLSPLHFGNGTRLTVT.

The chain has TRBV7-3 and TRBJ1-1; D unresolved. Germline CDR1 is SGHTA and CDR2 is FQGTGA. Trimming removed 0 bases from V and 2 bases from J, with 10 bases in between. This CDR3 has 15 amino acids. The chain's CDR3 is CASSLTSTDNTEAFF. The CDR3 coding sequence is TGTGCCAGCAGCTTAACCAGTACAGATAACACTGAAGCTTTCTTT. Variable domain in full (rest from reference TRBV7-3 and TRBJ1-1): GAGVSQTPSNKVTEKGKYVELRCDPISGHTALYWYRQSLGQGPEFLIYFQGTGAADDSGLPNDRFFAVRPEGSVSTLKIQRTERGDSAVYLCASSLTSTDNTEAFFGQGTRLTVV.

The CDR3 nucleotides are TGTGCCAGCAGCCCAGGGAGGCTCTCTGGAAACACCATATATTTT. This sequence encodes CASSPGRLSGNTIYF. V gene TRBV6-5 combines with J gene TRBJ1-3; weak D call: TRBD1 (5 bases). Germline V CDR1 and CDR2: MNHEY, SVGAGI. CDR3 length: 15 amino acids. The V gene lost 6 bases and the J gene lost 0 bases, with 12 bases spanning the gap.

The V and J genes are TRBV6-1 and TRBJ1-5; 8 bases are shared with TRBD1. V shed 4 bases and J 0 bases; nucleotides not matched to a gene: 8. In germline, CDR1 is MNHNS, CDR2 SASEGT. The CDR3 extends over 17 amino acids. The DNA for the CDR3 is TGTGCCAGCAGTGGATGGACAGGGAGCAATAGCAATCAGCCCCAGCATTTT. It yields the protein CASSGWTGSNSNQPQHF.

The genes are TRBV10-1 and TRBJ2-4; TRBD2 matches at 9 bases. With 3 bases clipped from V and 0 bases from J, the junction kept 12 bases outside the gene matches. CDR3 length: 19 residues. The V gene's germline CDR1 is WNHNN and CDR2 SYGVQD (reference sequence). CDR3 amino acids: CASSDNSGRTPLAKNIQYF. The DNA for the CDR3 is TGCGCCAGCAGTGATAACAGCGGGAGGACTCCCCTAGCCAAAAACATTCAGTACTTC.

This chain joins TRBV11-2 and TRBJ1-4; perhaps TRBD1 as D (5 bases). Trimming left V 3 bases short and J 4 bases short, with 18 bases between. This CDR3 spans 17 amino acids. Per germline, CDR1 SGHAT and CDR2 FQNNGV. This chain's CDR3 is CASSFSGPKGVNEKLFF. In DNA form, the CDR3 reads TGTGCCAGCAGCTTCTCCGGGCCAAAAGGGGTTAATGAAAAACTGTTTTTT.

CDR3 in amino acids: CAWSTDAGGHEQYF. The DNA for the CDR3 is TGTGCCTGGAGTACGGATGCAGGGGGGCACGAGCAGTACTTC. This rearrangement joins TRBV30 to TRBJ2-7; D possibly corresponds to TRBD1 (7 bases). Germline V CDR1 and CDR2: GTSNPN, SVGIG (reference sequence). The CDR3 runs to 14 residues. V dropped 2 bases and J dropped 5 bases, with 16 bases sitting between them.